The next 27 T cell receptor beta chains were all read from a single sample in a study of blood T cell repertoires in COVID-19. The protocol was immunoSEQ multiplex PCR, while the TCRdb copy is restricted to in-frame clones and leaves out a portion. The sample contains fewer than 450,000 clones, about 91% of which appear only once. Sequenced material: peripheral blood. These receptor sequences come from a woman aged 50 to 60 with COVID-19, enrolled during active disease.

V usage is TRBV27 and J usage is TRBJ2-1, with 9 bases identical to TRBD2. V trimming: 7 bases; J trimming: 9 bases; junction bases outside the gene matches: 10. The CDR3 runs 14 residues. CDR1 and CDR2 (germline): MNHEY, SMNVEV (reference sequence). The CDR3 spells CASKGTSRMVEQFF. In nucleotides, the CDR3 is TGTGCCAGCAAGGGGACTAGCCGGATGGTTGAGCAGTTCTTC.

This chain joins TRBV6-5 and TRBJ1-2, with D perhaps TRBD1 (5 bases). Trimming left V 8 bases short and J 4 bases short, with 17 bases between. The CDR3 sequence is 14 residues long. Germline V gives CDR1 MNHEY, CDR2 SVGAGI. CDR3 loop: CASRRGEGSYGYTF. In DNA, the CDR3 is TGTGCCAGCCGGAGGGGAGAGGGGAGCTATGGCTACACCTTC.

The genes are TRBV3-1 (or the pseudogene TRBV3-2) and TRBJ1-5, with D maybe TRBD1 (5 bases). The length of the CDR3 is 14 residues. Trimming removed 1 base at V and 5 bases at J, with 9 bases between. The germline V gene has CDR1 LGHDT and CDR2 YNNKEL (reference sequence). The CDR3 sequence is CASSQGRGDQPQHF. CDR3 bases: TGTGCCAGCAGCCAAGGTCGGGGGGATCAGCCCCAGCATTTT.

This clone was detected a few times. This chain connects TRBV11-2 to TRBJ2-7, with 7 bases fitting TRBD1. V shed 2 bases and J 2 bases; nucleotides not matched to a gene: 3. The CDR3 has 14 residues. The V gene's germline CDR1 is SGHAT and CDR2 FQNNGV. This CDR3 reads CASSLRDRPYEQYF. The CDR3 DNA reads TGTGCCAGCAGCTTAAGGGACAGACCCTACGAGCAGTACTTC.

The rearrangement uses TRBV5-6 and TRBJ2-3; TRBD2 is a possible D gene (7 bases). The CDR3 sequence is 16 residues long. The V end lost 0 bases, the J end lost 6 bases, and 17 bases lay between the germline ends. Germline CDR1 and CDR2: SGHDT and YYEEEE. The CDR3 protein is CASSLAEGGPEDTQYF. CDR3 nucleotide sequence: TGTGCCAGCAGCTTGGCCGAGGGGGGGCCGGAGGATACGCAGTATTTT.

This clone showed up just once. The chain combines TRBV12-3 or TRBV12-4 with TRBJ2-2; maybe TRBD2 (5 bases). This CDR3 has 13 residues. The V end was cut by 7 bases, the J end by 2 bases, with 8 bases between. In nucleotides, the CDR3 is TGTGCCAGCACCAGGACTAACACCGGGGAGCTGTTTTTT. It specifies CASTRTNTGELFF.

The rearrangement links TRBV19 to TRBJ1-5; 9 bases fit TRBD1. The germline gives CDR1 LNHDA, CDR2 SQIVND (reference sequence). V lost 5 bases to trimming and J lost 6 bases; unmatched junction nucleotides: 11. CDR3 length: 16 residues. The CDR3 reads CASSLKPGQGGQPQHF. CDR3 sequence (DNA): TGTGCCAGTAGTTTAAAACCGGGACAGGGTGGTCAGCCCCAGCATTTT.

The chain joins TRBV19 to TRBJ1-5, with D possibly matching TRBD1 (6 bases). The length of the CDR3 is 17 residues. Between the trimmed V and J ends, which lost 6 bases and 5 bases, there was a span of 23 bases. Germline V gene lookup returns CDR1 LNHDA and CDR2 SQIVND (reference sequence). This CDR3 reads CASRTNRAPYSYQPQHF. DNA for the CDR3: TGTGCCAGTAGGACAAACAGGGCCCCCTACTCCTATCAGCCCCAGCATTTT.

V is TRBV9 and J is TRBJ1-4; TRBD1 agrees at 10 bases. V lost 3 bases to trimming and J lost 7 bases; unmatched junction nucleotides: 6. CDR3 length equals 15 residues. The germline CDR1 and CDR2 sequences are SGDLS and YYNGEE. This CDR3 is CASSAAGQGSEKLFF. The CDR3 DNA reads as TGTGCCAGCAGCGCAGCGGGACAGGGGAGTGAAAAACTGTTTTTT. Combining the CDR3 with reference TRBV9 and TRBJ1-4 gives the whole variable domain DSGVTQTPKHLITATGQRVTLRCSPRSGDLSVYWYQQSLDQGLQFLIQYYNGEERAKGNILERFSAQQFPDLHSELNLSSLELGDSALYFCASSAAGQGSEKLFFGSGTQLSVL.

This sequence joins TRBV2 and TRBJ1-2, with 8 bases that match TRBD1. The CDR3 is 15 amino acids. Germline assignment: CDR1 SNHLY and CDR2 FYNNEI. The V gene end was trimmed by 4 bases and the J gene end by 4 bases; junction bases not matched to a gene: 8. The CDR3: CASSVLAGQAYGYTF. The CDR3 DNA follows: TGTGCCAGCAGTGTCCTCGCGGGACAGGCCTATGGCTACACCTTC.

The chain joins TRBV25-1 to TRBJ1-4; D gene ambiguous. The V and J ends lost 7 bases and 8 bases respectively, with 14 bases between them. The CDR3 consists of 13 residues. The germline CDR1 and CDR2 sequences are MGHDK and SYGVNS. The CDR3: CASTEVVGEKLFF. DNA for the CDR3: TGTGCCAGCACGGAGGTTGTAGGAGAAAAACTGTTTTTT.

The chain is built from TRBV29-1 and TRBJ1-1, with unresolved D. CDR3 length equals 12 residues. Trimming removed 0 bases from V and 10 bases from J, with 12 bases in between. The germline CDR1 and CDR2 sequences are SQVTM and ANQGSEA. CDR3 protein: CSVEDVGRRAFF. For the CDR3, the DNA is TGCAGCGTTGAAGATGTAGGGAGGAGAGCTTTCTTT.

The chain carries TRBV29-1 and TRBJ1-1; 8 bases agree with TRBD1. CDR1 and CDR2 from the germline V gene are SQVTM and ANQGSEA. The CDR3 loop spans 14 amino acids. With 7 bases clipped from V and 5 bases from J, the junction kept 12 bases outside the gene matches. The CDR3 loop reads CSAYRGTGGTEAFF. The CDR3, as DNA: TGCAGCGCTTACAGAGGGACAGGAGGTACTGAAGCTTTCTTT. Using reference TRBV29-1 and TRBJ1-1 for the parts outside the CDR3, the full variable domain is SAVISQKPSRDICQRGTSLTIQCQVDSQVTMMFWYRQQPGQSLTLIATANQGSEATYESGFVIDKFPISRPNLTFSTLTVSNMSPEDSSIYLCSAYRGTGGTEAFFGQGTRLTVV.

The genes are TRBV29-1 and TRBJ1-1; 7 nucleotides match TRBD1. Germline trimming cut 0 bases from V and 9 bases from J; bases unmatched to any gene: 7. CDR1 and CDR2 from the germline V gene are SQVTM and ANQGSEA. CDR3 size: 13 residues. The CDR3 loop reads CSVEEGRGDQAFF. CDR3 bases: TGCAGCGTTGAAGAGGGCAGGGGGGATCAAGCTTTCTTT.

The chain couples TRBV12-5 to TRBJ2-7; 8 positions agree with TRBD1. This CDR3 has 14 residues. Unmatched junction bases numbered 5, after V lost 5 bases and J lost 2 bases. Germline V lookup: CDR1 LGHNT, CDR2 FRNRAP. The CDR3: CASGPRQGTYEQYF. The CDR3 DNA reads TGTGCTAGTGGTCCCCGACAGGGGACCTACGAGCAGTACTTC.

The table lists this clone with a few counts. The chain uses TRBV9 and TRBJ1-6; unclear D gene. The CDR3 has 12 residues. Trimming pared 3 bases from V and 7 bases from J, leaving 5 bases between. CDR1 is SGDLS and CDR2 is YYNGEE in the germline V gene. The CDR3 DNA reads TGTGCCAGCAGCGGTCCGAATTCACCCCTCCACTTT. Its protein is CASSGPNSPLHF.

V and J are TRBV7-8 and TRBJ1-4; a possible D gene is TRBD1 (6 bases). The CDR3 contains 14 residues. The germline V gene encodes CDR1 SGHVS and CDR2 FQNEAQ. Trimming removed 5 bases from V and 8 bases from J, with 15 bases in between. The CDR3 loop reads CASSMGGLLEKLFF. The CDR3 coding sequence is TGTGCCAGCAGCATGGGGGGGCTGTTAGAAAAACTGTTTTTT. Looking up the rest from reference TRBV7-8 and TRBJ1-4 gives the full variable domain: GAGVSQSPRYKVAKRGQDVALRCDPISGHVSLFWYQQALGQGPEFLTYFQNEAQLDKSGLPSDRFFAERPEGSVSTLKIQRTQQEDSAVYLCASSMGGLLEKLFFGSGTQLSVL.

This clone was recorded a few times. This sample includes further DNA sequences coding for the same CDR3. The genes are TRBV6-5 and TRBJ1-1; D not certain. Trimming took off 4 bases at V and 1 base at J, with 10 bases between the two ends. This CDR3 has 14 amino acids. CDR1 is MNHEY and CDR2 is SVGAGI in the germline V gene. In DNA, the CDR3 is TGTGCCAGCAGTTCCGTGGGAGGGAACACTGAAGCTTTCTTT. Its protein is CASSSVGGNTEAFF.

This rearrangement joins TRBV10-3 to TRBJ1-2; the D gene is possibly TRBD1 (5 bases). The CDR3 is 14 amino acids. Germline-derived CDR1 and CDR2 are ENHRY and SYGVKD. Trimming removed 0 bases from V and 7 bases from J, with 12 bases in between. The CDR3 protein is CAISESGRASGYTF. DNA for the CDR3: TGTGCCATCAGTGAGTCAGGCAGGGCGAGTGGCTACACCTTC.

Written as DNA, the CDR3 is TGTGCCAGCAGCTTAAGGCGGACTAGCGGGGACACAGATACGCAGTATTTT. It yields the protein CASSLRRTSGDTDTQYF. The chain carries TRBV7-9 and TRBJ2-3, with 12 bases matching TRBD2. The CDR3 contains 17 residues. Germline V lookup: CDR1 SEHNR, CDR2 FQNEAQ (reference sequence). V was pared by 2 bases and J by 2 bases, with 5 bases of the junction left unmatched.

V is TRBV7-3 and J is TRBJ2-3; D unresolved. The germline V gene encodes CDR1 SGHTA and CDR2 FQGTGA. The V and J ends lost 4 bases and 5 bases respectively, with 10 bases between them. CDR3 size: 13 residues. The CDR3: CASSSGVLDTQYF. In nucleotides, the CDR3 is TGTGCCAGCAGCTCCGGTGTACTAGATACGCAGTATTTT. The entire variable domain, with the rest obtained from reference TRBV7-3 and TRBJ2-3, is as follows: GAGVSQTPSNKVTEKGKYVELRCDPISGHTALYWYRQSLGQGPEFLIYFQGTGAADDSGLPNDRFFAVRPEGSVSTLKIQRTERGDSAVYLCASSSGVLDTQYFGPGTRLTVL.

V is TRBV7-2 and J is TRBJ2-5, with TRBD2 matching 8 bases. Germline CDR1 and CDR2: SGHTA and FQGNSA. The V and J ends lost 1 base and 1 base, in that order; junction bases with no gene match: 2. The CDR3 is made up of 15 amino acids. The CDR3 loop is CASSLDGTSQETQYF. CDR3 DNA: TGTGCCAGCAGCTTAGACGGGACTAGCCAAGAGACCCAGTACTTC.

A remark on this clone: Other DNA variants within this sample encode the same CDR3. The chain employs TRBV6-5 and TRBJ1-1, with 8 bases that match TRBD1. V dropped 6 bases and J dropped 8; count of bases not matched to a gene: 2. The CDR3 spans 11 residues. CDR1 MNHEY and CDR2 SVGAGI come from the germline V gene. The CDR3 reads CASSRQGEAFF. DNA of the CDR3: TGTGCCAGCAGCCGACAGGGGGAAGCTTTCTTT.

This clone was counted many times. The chain joins TRBV6-2 or TRBV6-3 to TRBJ2-3, with TRBD1 matching over 7 bases. There are 13 residues in the CDR3. Germline V gene lookup returns CDR1 MNHEY and CDR2 SVGEGT. V dropped 2 bases and J dropped 11; count of bases not matched to a gene: 7. The CDR3 here is CASSYMDRLKQYF. The CDR3, as DNA: TGTGCCAGCAGTTACATGGACAGGCTTAAGCAGTATTTT.

This clone was seen a few times. This chain connects TRBV30 to TRBJ1-5, with 10 bases fitting TRBD1. Looked up from germline, CDR1 is GTSNPN and CDR2 is SVGIG (reference sequence). Trimming removed 1 base from V and 6 bases from J; junction bases left unmatched: 0. The CDR3 loop spans 13 amino acids. Written as DNA, the CDR3 is TGTGCCTGGAGTGGGACAGGGGGTCAGCCCCAGCATTTT. Its protein product is CAWSGTGGQPQHF.

The gene calls are TRBV9 and TRBJ1-1; TRBD1 is a possible D gene (5 bases). Germline V gene sequence: CDR1 SGDLS, CDR2 YYNGEE. The CDR3 covers 15 residues. The V end lost 0 bases, the J end lost 3 bases, and 12 bases lay between the germline ends. The CDR3 protein is CASSVVSTGDTEAFF. CDR3 coding DNA: TGTGCCAGCAGCGTAGTGAGCACAGGAGACACTGAAGCTTTCTTT.

This clone was found once. The J gene is TRBJ2-5, the V gene TRBV3-1 (or the pseudogene TRBV3-2), with TRBD2 matching 11 bases. The ends lost 4 bases at V and 2 bases at J; junction bases unmatched: 0. CDR1 and CDR2 (germline): LGHDT, YNNKEL (reference sequence). The CDR3 runs to 14 residues. CDR3 DNA sequence: TGTGCCAGCAGCCCTAGCGGGGGGCAAGAGACCCAGTACTTC. It translates to CASSPSGGQETQYF.